This T cell receptor (beta chain) was recovered during a study of cytomegalovirus exposure and HLA in healthy donors. PCR employed 60 Vbeta and 13 Jbeta primers. TCRdb keeps only in-frame clones here, not all; method: immunoSEQ multiplex PCR. The sample yields under 150,000 clones, roughly 76% seen once. This CDR3 is 16 amino acids long. The germline V and J ends were trimmed by 0 bases and 6 bases, with 15 bases remaining between them. Germline lookup yields CDR1 MGHRA and CDR2 YSYEKL. The TCR originated in a man aged 18 to 29 in good health and CMV-seronegative. The sequencing sample was made of PBMCs. The rearrangement links TRBV4-1 to TRBJ1-5; no clear D gene. The CDR3 DNA follows: TGCGCCAGCAGCCAAGAAGTGAGCCGAGGCACTCAGCCCCAGCATTTT. Residues: CASSQEVSRGTQPQHF.